The 32 T cell receptor beta chains below all came from one sample that was sequenced in a study of cytomegalovirus exposure and HLA in healthy donors. The PCR was carried out with 60 Vbeta primers and 13 Jbeta primers. Here immunoSEQ multiplex PCR was the method, and the copy in TCRdb shows in-frame clones only, minus some. The sample contains fewer than 110,000 clones, approximately 80% of which appear only once. Material for sequencing was PBMCs. Receptors originate from a male donor in good health and CMV-seronegative.

This clone was seen a few times. The chain carries TRBV6-4 and TRBJ2-3; 8 positions match TRBD2. Per germline, CDR1 MRHNA and CDR2 SNTAGT. The CDR3 consists of 16 residues. V was pared by 0 bases and J by 4 bases, with 6 bases of the junction left unmatched. CDR3 nucleotide sequence: TGTGCCAGCAGTGACTCCGCGGGAGGATCTCCAGATACGCAGTATTTT. Protein product: CASSDSAGGSPDTQYF.

The CDR3: CASSEEQGSSYEQYF. CDR3 in DNA: TGTGCCAGCAGTGAAGAACAGGGTAGCTCCTACGAGCAGTACTTC. The chain uses TRBV6-1 and TRBJ2-7, with D possibly matching TRBD1 (6 bases). Deletions cut 1 base from V and 0 bases from J, with 10 bases between. This CDR3 has 15 amino acids. CDR1 MNHNS and CDR2 SASEGT come from the germline V gene.

CDR3 in amino acids: CASSLADRSNYGYTF. For the CDR3, the DNA is TGTGCCAGCAGCTTGGCCGACAGGTCTAACTATGGCTACACCTTC. The V call is TRBV5-4, the J call TRBJ1-2, with D perhaps TRBD1 (6 bases). Germline CDR1 is SGHNT and CDR2 is YYREEE (reference sequence). Trimming shortened V by 0 bases and J by 0 bases, and 9 bases separated the two germline ends. The CDR3 consists of 15 residues.

For the CDR3, the DNA is TGCGCCAGCAGCTTGGTCGCGGGCGGCAACACCGGGGAGCTGTTTTTT. It yields the protein CASSLVAGGNTGELFF. J is TRBJ2-2 and V is TRBV5-1; weak D call: TRBD2 (5 bases). This CDR3 comprises 16 residues. Trimming stripped 0 bases from V and 2 bases from J, with 11 bases between. Germline CDR1 SGHRS, CDR2 YFSETQ.

CDR3 protein: CASSVEGAPGYEQYF. In DNA, the CDR3 is TGTGCCAGCAGCGTAGAAGGGGCCCCTGGGTACGAGCAGTACTTC. The rearrangement uses TRBV9 and TRBJ2-7; D perhaps matches TRBD1 (5 bases). The V gene's germline CDR1 is SGDLS and CDR2 YYNGEE. CDR3 length equals 15 residues. Between the trimmed V and J ends, which lost 0 bases and 4 bases, there was a span of 14 bases.

This sequence joins TRBV12-5 and TRBJ1-2; tentative D call: TRBD1 (5 bases). Trimming shortened V by 7 bases and J by 1 base, and 16 bases separated the two germline ends. Germline loops: CDR1 LGHNT, CDR2 FRNRAP. CDR3 length: 15 amino acids. The CDR3 sequence is CASAVHAGGNYGYTF. CDR3 nucleotide sequence: TGTGCTAGTGCCGTTCACGCGGGGGGTAACTATGGCTACACCTTC.

The V and J genes are TRBV5-4 and TRBJ1-6; 8 bases are a match to TRBD1. The CDR3 contains 16 residues. J was trimmed by 9 bases and V by 2 bases; bases with no gene match: 10. Germline lookup yields CDR1 SGHNT and CDR2 YYREEE (reference sequence). CDR3 coding DNA: TGTGCCAGCAGCTTAATTGGCAGGGGGCGAAGTTCACCCCTCCACTTT. It translates to CASSLIGRGRSSPLHF.

This clone was detected only a few times. The chain joins TRBV4-2 to TRBJ1-4; D not resolved. The CDR3 covers 16 residues. The germline V gene has CDR1 LGHNA and CDR2 YNFKEQ. V was shortened by 1 base and J by 0 bases, with 9 bases between the two germline ends. The CDR3 DNA sequence: TGTGCCAGCAGCCAAGGGCGGGATGCAACTAATGAAAAACTGTTTTTT. It encodes CASSQGRDATNEKLFF.

The genes are TRBV15 and TRBJ2-3; TRBD1 matches 8 bases. Germline CDR1 LNHNV, CDR2 YYDKDF (reference sequence). With V trimmed by 1 base and J by 2 bases, 17 bases remained unmatched. The length of the CDR3 is 20 residues. The CDR3 region is CATSRVPQGAQRGDTDTQYF. The CDR3 nucleotides are TGTGCCACCAGCAGAGTACCTCAGGGGGCTCAGAGAGGAGACACAGATACGCAGTATTTT.

This clone showed up just once. The chain employs TRBV29-1 and TRBJ1-3; 7 bases align to TRBD1. The junction had 5 bases not matched to a gene; V was cut back by 7 bases and J by 2 bases. CDR3 length equals 13 residues. Germline values: CDR1 SQVTM, CDR2 ANQGSEA. CDR3 region: CSGLTGAGNTIYF. CDR3 sequence (DNA): TGCAGCGGCCTCACAGGGGCTGGAAACACCATATATTTT.

In nucleotides, the CDR3 is TGCGCCAGCAGCTTGGCCCGCCAGGGAAAGGAAGCTTTCTTT. Translating it yields CASSLARQGKEAFF. J is TRBJ1-1 and V is TRBV5-1, with D possibly TRBD1 on 5 matching bases. Germline V lookup: CDR1 SGHRS, CDR2 YFSETQ. V was clipped by 0 bases and J by 8 bases, with 14 bases between them. This CDR3 has 14 amino acids.

The CDR3 is CASSLAGTGHYSNQPQHF. DNA for the CDR3: TGTGCCAGCAGCCTGGCCGGGACAGGACATTATAGCAATCAGCCCCAGCATTTT. The chain combines TRBV21-1 with TRBJ1-5; the table's D gene call, TRBD1, was not cross checked with the DNA. TRBV21-1 is described as a pseudogene. The CDR3 is 18 residues long.

The chain has TRBV27 and TRBJ2-1; D might be TRBD2 (6 bases). Trimming cost V 7 bases and J 4 bases, with 20 bases left between them. The germline V gene encodes CDR1 MNHEY and CDR2 SMNVEV (reference sequence). The CDR3 sequence is 16 residues long. The CDR3 sequence: CASTDNGGDIYNEQFF. In DNA form, the CDR3 reads TGTGCCAGCACCGATAACGGAGGGGATATATACAATGAGCAGTTCTTC.

This chain uses TRBV6-1 with TRBJ1-2; TRBD1 matches 7 bases. The CDR3 runs to 15 residues. J gave up 3 bases and V 7 bases, and 11 bases lay outside the gene matches. CDR1 and CDR2 from the germline V gene are MNHNS and SASEGT. The CDR3 region has the DNA TGTGCCAGCATCCTTGACAGGGCCCTTGACTATGGCTACACCTTC. It is translated as CASILDRALDYGYTF.

The chain has TRBV10-3 and TRBJ2-4; tentatively, D is TRBD1 (6 bases). This CDR3 comprises 16 residues. V was cut by 0 bases and J by 1 base, with 10 bases left in between. Per the germline V gene, CDR1 is ENHRY and CDR2 is SYGVKD. This chain's CDR3 is CAISESRGTAKNIQYF. The DNA of the CDR3 is TGTGCCATCAGTGAGTCCAGGGGAACGGCCAAAAACATTCAGTACTTC.

The chain is built from TRBV2 and TRBJ1-3; the match to TRBD1 covers 7 bases. J was trimmed by 2 bases and V by 4 bases; bases with no gene match: 11. The CDR3 is 17 amino acids. The germline CDR1 and CDR2 sequences are SNHLY and FYNNEI. As DNA, the CDR3 is TGTGCCAGCAGTGGGGGGGTAGGGGGCGCGACTGGAAACACCATATATTTT. The encoded protein is CASSGGVGGATGNTIYF.

Worth noting for this clone: The sample contains more than one DNA sequence encoding this CDR3. V usage is TRBV29-1 and J usage is TRBJ1-1, with 8 bases aligning to TRBD1. Trimming at V came to 5 bases and at J to 5 bases, leaving 7 bases not matched to a gene. Germline V gives CDR1 SQVTM, CDR2 ANQGSEA. This CDR3 is 13 amino acids long. CDR3 sequence: CSVSGGWGTEAFF. CDR3 DNA: TGCAGCGTTTCAGGGGGCTGGGGGACTGAAGCTTTCTTT.

The J gene is TRBJ1-2, the V gene TRBV7-2, with D unclear. Germline V gene sequence: CDR1 SGHTA, CDR2 FQGNSA. V was cut by 0 bases and J by 7 bases, with 9 bases left in between. The length of the CDR3 is 13 residues. CDR3 in DNA: TGTGCCAGCAGCTTAGCGCCGGGGTTTGGCTACACCTTC. Translated: CASSLAPGFGYTF.

The chain couples TRBV7-9 to TRBJ2-1; 14 nucleotides align to TRBD2. Germline CDR1 and CDR2: SEHNR and FQNEAQ (reference sequence). The ends lost 5 bases at V and 9 bases at J; junction bases unmatched: 9. This CDR3 spans 16 amino acids. CDR3 nucleotides: TGTGCCAGCAGCCGGGGGGGACTAGCGGGAGTGAGTGAGCAGTTCTTC. Its protein is CASSRGGLAGVSEQFF.

The chain links TRBV5-1 to TRBJ2-1; TRBD2 matches at 11 bases. There are 15 residues in the CDR3. The ends lost 4 bases at V and 4 bases at J; junction bases unmatched: 4. The V gene's germline CDR1 is SGHRS and CDR2 YFSETQ. The CDR3 region has the DNA TGCGCCAGCAGCCAACTAGCGGGAGAGTACAATGAGCAGTTCTTC. Translating it yields CASSQLAGEYNEQFF.

The chain joins TRBV5-1 to TRBJ2-7; possible D gene TRBD1, 6 bases. The V gene lost 7 bases and the J gene lost 5 bases, with 19 bases spanning the gap. Germline V gene data show CDR1 as SGHRS and CDR2 as YFSETQ. The CDR3 length is 14 residues. The CDR3 loop is CASFYSDSRHEQYF. The CDR3 DNA sequence: TGCGCCAGCTTTTATTCGGACAGTCGACACGAGCAGTACTTC.

The genes are TRBV30 and TRBJ2-4; D is perhaps TRBD1 (6 bases). The V and J ends lost 4 bases and 0 bases respectively, with 16 bases between them. CDR3 length: 16 amino acids. The germline CDR1 and CDR2 sequences are GTSNPN and SVGIG (reference sequence). CDR3 DNA: TGTGCCTGGACACCAGGAACAGGGTTAGCCAAAAACATTCAGTACTTC. Translating it yields CAWTPGTGLAKNIQYF.

The chain recombines TRBV11-3 with TRBJ2-1; the match to TRBD2 covers 10 bases. With V trimmed by 5 bases and J by 5 bases, 6 bases remained unmatched. The CDR3 length is 15 residues. From germline, CDR1 is SGHNT and CDR2 YENEEA. For the CDR3, the DNA is TGTGCCAGCAGCGCTAGCGGGAGTCGCGACAATGAGCAGTTCTTC. Translated: CASSASGSRDNEQFF.

This clone has only a few counts. The chain joins TRBV28 to TRBJ1-2, with 8 bases lining up with TRBD1. Germline CDR1 MDHEN, CDR2 SYDVKM. The CDR3 is 16 amino acids. V gave up 1 base and J gave up 5 bases; unmatched junction bases: 9. The CDR3 protein is CASSLLVFRTGYGYTF. In DNA, the CDR3 is TGTGCCAGCAGTTTATTGGTTTTTAGGACAGGGTATGGCTACACCTTC.

The rearrangement links TRBV2 to TRBJ2-1; no clear D. V lost 0 bases, J lost 12 bases, and 15 bases lay in between. In germline, CDR1 is SNHLY, CDR2 FYNNEI. The CDR3 sequence is 14 residues long. As DNA, the CDR3 is TGTGCCAGCAGTGAAGCAGTCATTAGCTGCAGGCAGTTCTTC. Amino acids: CASSEAVISCRQFF.

The J gene is TRBJ2-5, the V gene TRBV27; TRBD1 aligns across 7 bases. With the DNA end fitting TRBJ2-7 better, the J assignment may be wrong. The CDR3 is 14 residues long. From germline, CDR1 is MNHEY and CDR2 SMNVEV (reference sequence). The CDR3 bases are TGTGCCAGCAGTGGAAGACAGGGTCGCTACGAGCAGTACTTC. It is translated as CASSGRQGRYEQYF.

This rearrangement joins TRBV6-5 to TRBJ2-7; 12 bases match TRBD1. CDR1 and CDR2 (germline): MNHEY, SVGAGI. This CDR3 has 14 amino acids. Trimming at V came to 2 bases and at J to 6 bases, leaving 2 bases not matched to a gene. The CDR3 coding sequence is TGTGCCAGCAGTTACGGGACAGGGGGCCTCGAGCAGTACTTC. It encodes CASSYGTGGLEQYF.

This chain links TRBV2 with TRBJ1-1; D gene ambiguous. The CDR3 contains 13 residues. CDR1 is SNHLY, CDR2 FYNNEI, per germline. Trimming took 8 bases from V and 0 from J, leaving 10 bases between them. DNA for the CDR3: TGTGCCAGCGAAGAGGGATTGAACACTGAAGCTTTCTTT. Translating it yields CASEEGLNTEAFF.

This clone was counted between two and nine times. The chain has TRBV6-5 and TRBJ2-1, with D possibly matching TRBD2 (6 bases). This CDR3 has 11 amino acids. The V gene's germline CDR1 is MNHEY and CDR2 SVGAGI. Trimming removed 4 bases at V and 15 bases at J, with 13 bases between. CDR3 nucleotides: TGTGCCAGCAGTTTCTTGGGGGGTAGGTTCTTC. Its protein product is CASSFLGGRFF.

The chain has TRBV5-4 and TRBJ2-3; D is ambiguous. The CDR3 is 14 residues long. V dropped 4 bases and J dropped 0 bases, with 9 bases sitting between them. Germline CDR1 and CDR2: SGHNT and YYREEE (reference sequence). CDR3 residues: CASSPTSSTDTQYF. The CDR3 DNA sequence: TGTGCCAGCAGCCCCACATCTAGCACAGATACGCAGTATTTT.

This chain connects TRBV5-1 to TRBJ2-1, with 9 bases identical to TRBD1. CDR1 is SGHRS and CDR2 is YFSETQ in the germline V gene. The CDR3 consists of 13 residues. The V and J ends lost 10 bases and 6 bases, in that order; junction bases with no gene match: 8. The CDR3 region has the DNA TGCGCCGTTTGGACAGGGGCCGGCAATGAGCAGTTCTTC. Translation: CAVWTGAGNEQFF.

CDR3 DNA: TGTGCCAGCAGCCCGGACGGACAGGGGGCGTCTACCCAGTACTTC. It yields the protein CASSPDGQGASTQYF. The chain employs TRBV9 and TRBJ2-5, with 11 bases lining up with TRBD1. V shed 4 bases and J 8 bases; nucleotides not matched to a gene: 10. This CDR3 region has 15 residues. Per germline, CDR1 SGDLS and CDR2 YYNGEE.